Below, 16 T cell receptor beta chains from the same sample are listed, as sequenced in a study of human T cells and chemical hapten exposure. Stated time point: patch test 1, 2 weeks after DPC sensitization. The treatment is: therapeutic diphenylcyclopropenone sensitization with weekly scalp DPC. TCRdb recomputed calls from the RACE reads with MiXCR, one row per CDR3 protein. The sample includes about 82,000 distinct CDR3 sequences, around 10% of them seen just once. Sequencing was performed on whole blood, taken in connection with sensitization to the hapten diphenylcyclopropenone (DPC). Receptor source: a woman aged 45-60 years with alopecia areata. Some clones in this sample may be carry-over from other donors' samples.

The sample holds many counts of this clonotype. The chain links TRBV6-6 to TRBJ2-7; D is possibly TRBD2 (5 bases). The CDR3 is made up of 13 amino acids. CDR1 and CDR2 from the germline V gene are MNHNY and SVGAGI (reference sequence). Trimming shortened V by 8 bases and J by 0 bases, and 11 bases separated the two germline ends. DNA for the CDR3: TGTGCCAGCGGGAGAGGTTCCTCCTACGAGCAGTACTTC. Protein: CASGRGSSYEQYF.

This clonotype was seen only a few times. The chain links TRBV7-8 to TRBJ1-4; D remains unclear. The CDR3 contains 11 residues. The V and J ends lost 3 bases and 10 bases respectively, with 6 bases between them. Germline-derived CDR1 and CDR2 are SGHVS and FQNEAQ. CDR3 sequence reads: CASSLATKLFF. The CDR3, as DNA: TGTGCCAGCAGCTTGGCCACAAAACTGTTTTTT.

There are many counts of this clonotype. The chain recombines TRBV7-9 with TRBJ2-5; a weak D match, TRBD2 (6 bases). This CDR3 comprises 15 residues. Germline-derived CDR1 and CDR2 are SEHNR and FQNEAQ (reference sequence). The V end lost 4 bases, the J end lost 2 bases, and 14 bases lay between the germline ends. DNA for the CDR3: TGTGCCAGCAGCTCCGGCCGGGGGTATCAAGAGACCCAGTACTTC. Residues: CASSSGRGYQETQYF.

The V gene is TRBV11-2, the J gene TRBJ2-4; D uncertain. This CDR3 contains 15 residues. V lost 4 bases and J lost 0, with 10 bases in between. Germline V gene sequence: CDR1 SGHAT, CDR2 FQNNGV. The CDR3 loop is CASSSTTGAKNIQYF. CDR3 nucleotide sequence: TGTGCCAGCAGCTCCACGACGGGAGCCAAAAACATTCAGTACTTC.

In its sample, this clonotype was seen many times. This chain uses TRBV10-1 with TRBJ2-7, with D uncertain. CDR1 and CDR2 from the germline V gene are WNHNN and SYGVQD (reference sequence). The V end was cut by 3 bases, the J end by 2 bases, with 8 bases between. The CDR3 is 13 residues long. CDR3 in amino acids: CASSDGLAYEQYF. The CDR3 nucleotides are TGCGCCAGCAGTGACGGCCTGGCCTACGAGCAGTACTTC.

The V gene is TRBV28, the J gene TRBJ1-6; 8 bases map to TRBD1. There are 15 residues in the CDR3. V gave up 7 bases and J gave up 7 bases; unmatched junction bases: 9. From germline, CDR1 is MDHEN and CDR2 SYDVKM. CDR3 loop: CASNVQGARNSPLHF. CDR3 bases: TGTGCCAGCAACGTTCAGGGGGCGAGGAATTCACCCCTCCACTTT.

In its sample, this clonotype was seen many times. The chain links TRBV7-9 to TRBJ2-3, with TRBD2 identical over 12 bases. The junction had 7 bases not matched to a gene; V was cut back by 1 base and J by 2 bases. Germline CDR1 and CDR2: SEHNR and FQNEAQ (reference sequence). The CDR3 covers 18 residues. The CDR3, as DNA: TGTGCCAGCAGCTTAGGGACTAGCGGGACTCCGCACACAGATACGCAGTATTTT. Its translation: CASSLGTSGTPHTDTQYF. The full variable domain, in which reference TRBV7-9 and TRBJ2-3 provide the parts outside the CDR3, is DTGVSQNPRHKITKRGQNVTFRCDPISEHNRLYWYRQTLGQGPEFLTYFQNEAQLEKSRLLSDRFSAERPKGSFSTLEIQRTEQGDSAMYLCASSLGTSGTPHTDTQYFGPGTRLTVL.

This clonotype was counted many times. The chain carries TRBV3-1 and TRBJ1-5; TRBD1 matches 9 bases. CDR1 is LGHDT and CDR2 is YNNKEL in the germline V gene (reference sequence). Trimming took 1 base from V and 4 from J; bases not matched to a gene: 2. This CDR3 has 15 amino acids. DNA of the CDR3: TGTGCCAGCAGCCAAGGCGGACAGGGGAATCAGCCCCAGCATTTT. Protein: CASSQGGQGNQPQHF.

This clonotype was recorded a few times. This chain uses TRBV9 with TRBJ1-2, with D possibly matching TRBD1 (5 bases). The CDR3 is 15 residues long. The ends were cut back, 0 bases at V and 2 bases at J, with 11 bases in the middle. Germline loops: CDR1 SGDLS, CDR2 YYNGEE. CDR3 loop: CASSVGETENYGYTF. CDR3 coding DNA: TGTGCCAGCAGCGTAGGTGAGACAGAGAACTATGGCTACACCTTC.

This clonotype was seen repeatedly, ten times or more. The V call is TRBV20-1, the J call TRBJ2-1, with 15 nucleotides matching TRBD2. CDR1 DFQATT and CDR2 SNEGSKA come from the germline V gene (reference sequence). Unmatched junction bases numbered 13, after V lost 2 bases and J lost 8 bases. CDR3 length: 18 amino acids. CDR3 in DNA: TGCAGTGCTAGACGTAGGACTAGCGGGGGGGCCTATAGCCATGAGCAGTTCTTC. It codes for CSARRRTSGGAYSHEQFF.

This rearrangement joins TRBV7-9 to TRBJ1-2, with 9 bases aligning to TRBD1. This CDR3 has 13 amino acids. CDR1 and CDR2 (germline): SEHNR, FQNEAQ (reference sequence). The J segment lost 8 bases and the V segment lost 6 bases, leaving 7 bases of the junction unmatched. The CDR3 nucleotides are TGTGCCAGCAGAAAACAGGGGGCAGGAGGCTACACCTTC. As protein: CASRKQGAGGYTF.

This clonotype was found a few times. The V call is TRBV24-1, the J call TRBJ2-7; 9 bases are shared with TRBD1. Trimming cost V 4 bases and J 3 bases; bases outside gene matches: 3. The CDR3 runs 14 residues. Germline V gene lookup returns CDR1 KGHDR and CDR2 SFDVKD. The DNA of the CDR3 is TGTGCCACCAGTGACGGGACAGGGATCTACGAGCAGTACTTC. This sequence encodes CATSDGTGIYEQYF.

This clonotype was picked up a small number of times. The V call is TRBV20-1, the J call TRBJ1-2, with TRBD1 matching over 9 bases. V gave up 1 base and J gave up 0 bases; unmatched junction bases: 6. The V gene's germline CDR1 is DFQATT and CDR2 SNEGSKA (reference sequence). The CDR3 consists of 16 residues. The CDR3 sequence: CSARGGQGLANYGYTF. CDR3 sequence (DNA): TGCAGTGCTAGAGGGGGACAGGGCCTCGCTAACTATGGCTACACCTTC.

The sample holds a few counts of this clonotype. The rearrangement uses TRBV18 and TRBJ1-2; D is uncertain. The V gene lost 3 bases and the J gene lost 14 bases, with 19 bases spanning the gap. This CDR3 has 13 residues. The germline CDR1 and CDR2 sequences are KGHSH and LQKENI. CDR3 nucleotide sequence: TGTGCCAGCTCACCGCTTGAGCGGAGTCCCGAGACCTTC. This sequence encodes CASSPLERSPETF.

J is TRBJ2-1 and V is TRBV3-1, with 7 bases that match TRBD2. CDR1 and CDR2 (germline): LGHDT, YNNKEL (reference sequence). The trim removed 4 bases at V and 0 bases at J, leaving 9 bases unmatched. The CDR3 has 17 amino acids. This CDR3 is CASSLPRPGGSYNEQFF. The DNA of the CDR3 is TGTGCCAGCAGCCTCCCTCGTCCGGGGGGCTCCTACAATGAGCAGTTCTTC.

CDR3 sequence: CASSNSPQGHEQYF. In DNA, the CDR3 is TGCGCCAGCAGCAACTCCCCACAAGGGCACGAGCAGTACTTC. The chain has TRBV5-1 and TRBJ2-7; no reliable D call. V gave up 4 bases and J gave up 5 bases, with 16 bases separating them. The CDR3 totals 14 residues. Germline CDR1 and CDR2: SGHRS and YFSETQ. Variable domain in full (rest from reference TRBV5-1 and TRBJ2-7): KAGVTQTPRYLIKTRGQQVTLSCSPISGHRSVSWYQQTPGQGLQFLFEYFSETQRNKGNFPGRFSGRQFSNSRSEMNVSTLELGDSALYLCASSNSPQGHEQYFGPGTRLTVT.